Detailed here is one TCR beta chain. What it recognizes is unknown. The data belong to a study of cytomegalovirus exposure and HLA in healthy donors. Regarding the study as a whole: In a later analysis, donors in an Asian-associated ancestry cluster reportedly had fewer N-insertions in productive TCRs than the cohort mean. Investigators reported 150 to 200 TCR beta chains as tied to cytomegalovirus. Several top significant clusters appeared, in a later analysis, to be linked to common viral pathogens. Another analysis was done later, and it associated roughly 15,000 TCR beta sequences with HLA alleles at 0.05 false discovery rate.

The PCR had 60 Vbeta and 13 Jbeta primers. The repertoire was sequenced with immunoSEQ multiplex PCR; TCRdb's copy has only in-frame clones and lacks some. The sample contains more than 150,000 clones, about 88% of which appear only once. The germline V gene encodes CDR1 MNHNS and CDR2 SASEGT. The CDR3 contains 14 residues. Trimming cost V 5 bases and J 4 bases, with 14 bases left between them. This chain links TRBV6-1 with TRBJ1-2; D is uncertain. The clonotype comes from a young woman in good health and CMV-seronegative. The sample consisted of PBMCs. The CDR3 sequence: CASSKTTPGYGYTF. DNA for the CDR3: TGTGCCAGCAGTAAAACCACCCCAGGCTATGGCTACACCTTC.